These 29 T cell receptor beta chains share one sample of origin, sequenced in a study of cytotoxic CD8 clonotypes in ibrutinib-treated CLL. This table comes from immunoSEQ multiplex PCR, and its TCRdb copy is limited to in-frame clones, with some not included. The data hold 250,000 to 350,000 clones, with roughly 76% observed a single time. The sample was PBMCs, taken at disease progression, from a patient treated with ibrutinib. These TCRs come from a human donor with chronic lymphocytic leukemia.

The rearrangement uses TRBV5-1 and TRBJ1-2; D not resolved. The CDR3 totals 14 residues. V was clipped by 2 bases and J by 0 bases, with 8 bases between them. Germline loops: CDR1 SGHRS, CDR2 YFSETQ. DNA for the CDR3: TGCGCCAGCAGCTTTAGAACGCCTAACTATGGCTACACCTTC. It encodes CASSFRTPNYGYTF.

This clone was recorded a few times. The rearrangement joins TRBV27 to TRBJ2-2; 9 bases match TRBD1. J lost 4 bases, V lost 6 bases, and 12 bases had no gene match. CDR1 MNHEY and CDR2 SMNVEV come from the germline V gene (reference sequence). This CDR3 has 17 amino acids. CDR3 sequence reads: CASSSQGGTGPTGELFF. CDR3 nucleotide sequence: TGTGCCAGCAGCAGCCAGGGGGGGACAGGGCCCACCGGGGAGCTGTTTTTT.

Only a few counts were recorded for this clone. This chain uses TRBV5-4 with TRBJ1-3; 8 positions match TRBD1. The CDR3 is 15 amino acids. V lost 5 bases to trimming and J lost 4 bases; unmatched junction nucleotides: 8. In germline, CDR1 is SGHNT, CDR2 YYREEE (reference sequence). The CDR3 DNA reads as TGTGCCAGCAGGCTGACAGGGGCTGGAGGAAACACCATATATTTT. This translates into CASRLTGAGGNTIYF.

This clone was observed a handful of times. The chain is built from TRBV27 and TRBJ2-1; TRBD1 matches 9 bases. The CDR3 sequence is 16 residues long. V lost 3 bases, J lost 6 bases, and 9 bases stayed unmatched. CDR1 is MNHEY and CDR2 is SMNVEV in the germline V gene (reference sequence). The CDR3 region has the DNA TGTGCCAGCAGTTTGGGGGGACAGGGAGGGTTCAATGAGCAGTTCTTC. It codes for CASSLGGQGGFNEQFF.

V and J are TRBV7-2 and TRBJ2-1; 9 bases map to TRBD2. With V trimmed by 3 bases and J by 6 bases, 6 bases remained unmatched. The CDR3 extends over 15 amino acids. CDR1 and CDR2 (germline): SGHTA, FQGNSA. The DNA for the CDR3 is TGTGCCAGCAGCTTGGGCGGGGGGGCCGTCAATGAGCAGTTCTTC. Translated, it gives CASSLGGGAVNEQFF.

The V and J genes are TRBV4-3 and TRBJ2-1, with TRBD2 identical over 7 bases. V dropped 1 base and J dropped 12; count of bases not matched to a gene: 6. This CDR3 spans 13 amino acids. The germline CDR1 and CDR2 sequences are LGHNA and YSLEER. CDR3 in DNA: TGCGCCAGCAGCCAAGGGGTAGCGGGCCTGCAGTTCTTC. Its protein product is CASSQGVAGLQFF.

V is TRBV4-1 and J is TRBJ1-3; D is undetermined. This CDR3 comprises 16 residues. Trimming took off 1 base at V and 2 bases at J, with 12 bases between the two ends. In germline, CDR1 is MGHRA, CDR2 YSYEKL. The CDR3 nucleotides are TGCGCCAGCAGCCAAGTAGGCGGGCCAGCTGGAAACACCATATATTTT. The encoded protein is CASSQVGGPAGNTIYF.

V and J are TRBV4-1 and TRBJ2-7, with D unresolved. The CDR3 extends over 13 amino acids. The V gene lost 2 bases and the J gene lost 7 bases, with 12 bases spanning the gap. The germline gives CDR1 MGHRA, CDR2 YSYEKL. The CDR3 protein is CASSQLGRAEQYF. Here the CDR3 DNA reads TGCGCCAGCAGCCAATTGGGTCGAGCAGAGCAGTACTTC.

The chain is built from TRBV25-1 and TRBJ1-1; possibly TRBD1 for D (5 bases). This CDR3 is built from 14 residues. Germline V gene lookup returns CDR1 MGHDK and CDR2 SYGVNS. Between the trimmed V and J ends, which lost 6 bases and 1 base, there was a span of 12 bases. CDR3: CASSQGIGNTEAFF. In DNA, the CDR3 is TGTGCCAGCAGCCAGGGTATAGGGAACACTGAAGCTTTCTTT.

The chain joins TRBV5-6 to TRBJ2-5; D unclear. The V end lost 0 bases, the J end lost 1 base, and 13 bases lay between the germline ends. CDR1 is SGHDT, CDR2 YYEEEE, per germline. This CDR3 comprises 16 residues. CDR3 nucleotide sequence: TGTGCCAGCAGCTTGGTATTGGGAACAGCCCAAGAGACCCAGTACTTC. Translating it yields CASSLVLGTAQETQYF.

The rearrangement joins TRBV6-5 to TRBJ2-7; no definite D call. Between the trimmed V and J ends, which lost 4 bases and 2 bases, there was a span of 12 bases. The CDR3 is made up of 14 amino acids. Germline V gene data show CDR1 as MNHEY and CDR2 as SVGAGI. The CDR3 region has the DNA TGTGCCAGCAGTTTTCACGGTGGTCCCTACGAGCAGTACTTC. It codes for CASSFHGGPYEQYF.

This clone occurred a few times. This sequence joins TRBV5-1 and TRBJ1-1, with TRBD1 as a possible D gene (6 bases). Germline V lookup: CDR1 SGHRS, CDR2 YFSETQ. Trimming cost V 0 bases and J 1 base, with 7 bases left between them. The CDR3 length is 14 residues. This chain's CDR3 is CASSLVGQNTEAFF. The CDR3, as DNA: TGCGCCAGCAGCTTGGTGGGACAGAACACTGAAGCTTTCTTT. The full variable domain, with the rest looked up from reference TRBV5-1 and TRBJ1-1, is KAGVTQTPRYLIKTRGQQVTLSCSPISGHRSVSWYQQTPGQGLQFLFEYFSETQRNKGNFPGRFSGRQFSNSRSEMNVSTLELGDSALYLCASSLVGQNTEAFFGQGTRLTVV.

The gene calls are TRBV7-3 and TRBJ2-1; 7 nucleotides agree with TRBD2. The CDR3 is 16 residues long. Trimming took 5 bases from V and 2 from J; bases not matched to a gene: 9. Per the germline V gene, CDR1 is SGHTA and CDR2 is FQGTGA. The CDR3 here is CASSRLATHPYNEQFF. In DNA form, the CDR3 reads TGTGCCAGCAGCAGACTAGCAACCCATCCCTACAATGAGCAGTTCTTC. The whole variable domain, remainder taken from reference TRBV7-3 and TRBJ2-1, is GAGVSQTPSNKVTEKGKYVELRCDPISGHTALYWYRQSLGQGPEFLIYFQGTGAADDSGLPNDRFFAVRPEGSVSTLKIQRTERGDSAVYLCASSRLATHPYNEQFFGPGTRLTVL.

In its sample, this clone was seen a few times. The DNA of the CDR3 is TGCGCCAGCAGCTTCCATCGGGAAGAGCCCTTAAGGAGGGGCTACACCTTC. Its translation is CASSFHREEPLRRGYTF. The chain has TRBV5-1 and TRBJ1-2; no reliable D call. CDR1 is SGHRS and CDR2 is YFSETQ in the germline V gene. This CDR3 comprises 17 residues. Trimming took off 2 bases at V and 8 bases at J, with 25 bases between the two ends.

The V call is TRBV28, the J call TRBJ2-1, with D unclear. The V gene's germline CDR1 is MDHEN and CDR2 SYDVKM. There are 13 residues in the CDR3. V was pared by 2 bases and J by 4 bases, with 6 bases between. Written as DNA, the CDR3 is TGTGCCAGCAGTTTACTGTTATACAATGAGCAGTTCTTC. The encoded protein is CASSLLLYNEQFF.

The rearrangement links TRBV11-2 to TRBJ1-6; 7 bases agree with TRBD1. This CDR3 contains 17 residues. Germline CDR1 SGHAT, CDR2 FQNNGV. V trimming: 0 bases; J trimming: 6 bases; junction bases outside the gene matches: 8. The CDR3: CASSLDSGQQVNSPLHF. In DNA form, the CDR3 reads TGTGCCAGCAGCTTAGACTCGGGACAGCAAGTTAATTCACCCCTCCACTTT.

The DNA for the CDR3 is TGTGCCAGCAGCCATTCTTCGGCAGGGGTTTACGAGCAGTACTTC. As protein: CASSHSSAGVYEQYF. The rearrangement uses TRBV6-5 and TRBJ2-7; D might be TRBD1 (6 bases). Germline V gene sequence: CDR1 MNHEY, CDR2 SVGAGI. The CDR3 contains 15 residues. The V end lost 6 bases, the J end lost 4 bases, and 19 bases lay between the germline ends.

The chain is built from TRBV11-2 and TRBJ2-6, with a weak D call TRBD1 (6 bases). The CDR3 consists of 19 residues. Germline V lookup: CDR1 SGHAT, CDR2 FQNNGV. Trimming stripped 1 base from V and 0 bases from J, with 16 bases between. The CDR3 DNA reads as TGTGCCAGCAGCTTAGTCCCACAGGGAGTATACTCTGGGGCCAACGTCCTGACTTTC. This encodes CASSLVPQGVYSGANVLTF.

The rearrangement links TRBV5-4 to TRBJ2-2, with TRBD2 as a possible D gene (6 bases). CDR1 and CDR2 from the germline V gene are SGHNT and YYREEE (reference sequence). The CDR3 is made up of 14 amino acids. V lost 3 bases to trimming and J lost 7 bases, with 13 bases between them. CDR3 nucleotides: TGTGCCAGCAGCTCGGGGGACTCTGACGGGGAGCTGTTTTTT. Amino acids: CASSSGDSDGELFF.

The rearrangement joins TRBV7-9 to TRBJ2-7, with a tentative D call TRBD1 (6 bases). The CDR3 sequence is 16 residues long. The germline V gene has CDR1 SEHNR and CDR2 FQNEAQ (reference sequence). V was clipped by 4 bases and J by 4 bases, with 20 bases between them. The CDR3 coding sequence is TGTGCCAGCAGCTCCTCCAGGGGTATTCACGCTTACGAGCAGTACTTC. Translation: CASSSSRGIHAYEQYF.

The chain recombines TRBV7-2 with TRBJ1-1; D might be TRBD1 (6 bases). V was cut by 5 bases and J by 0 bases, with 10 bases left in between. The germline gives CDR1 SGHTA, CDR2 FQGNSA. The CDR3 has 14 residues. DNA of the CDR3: TGTGCCAGCAGCCACAGGGAAATGAACACTGAAGCTTTCTTT. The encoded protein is CASSHREMNTEAFF.

CDR3 sequence reads: CASSFRDSGSSKLFF. For the CDR3, the DNA is TGCGCCAGCAGCTTCCGGGACAGCGGGTCTTCCAAACTGTTTTTT. The chain couples TRBV5-1 to TRBJ1-4; 7 nucleotides line up with TRBD1. The V segment lost 2 bases and the J segment 11 bases; nucleotides outside the gene matches: 12. CDR3 length: 15 amino acids. The germline V gene encodes CDR1 SGHRS and CDR2 YFSETQ.

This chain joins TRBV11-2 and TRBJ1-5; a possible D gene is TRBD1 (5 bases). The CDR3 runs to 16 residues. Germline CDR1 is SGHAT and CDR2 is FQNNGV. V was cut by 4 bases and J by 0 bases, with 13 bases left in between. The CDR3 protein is CASSSAGGDSNQPQHF. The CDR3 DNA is TGTGCCAGCAGCTCTGCGGGGGGGGATAGCAATCAGCCCCAGCATTTT.

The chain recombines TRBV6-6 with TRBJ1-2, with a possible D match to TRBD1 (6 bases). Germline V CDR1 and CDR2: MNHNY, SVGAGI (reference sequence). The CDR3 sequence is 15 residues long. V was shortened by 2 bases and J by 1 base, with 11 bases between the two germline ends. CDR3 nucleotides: TGTGCCAGCAGTTACGTGACAGGTGGTAACTATGGCTACACCTTC. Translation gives CASSYVTGGNYGYTF.

Written as DNA, the CDR3 is TGTGCCAGCAGTTCAGGAGGTAATGAAAAACTGTTTTTT. Its translation is CASSSGGNEKLFF. The rearrangement uses TRBV27 and TRBJ1-4; no reliable D call. Germline V gives CDR1 MNHEY, CDR2 SMNVEV (reference sequence). The V gene lost 4 bases and the J gene lost 4 bases, with 7 bases spanning the gap. This CDR3 is 13 amino acids long.

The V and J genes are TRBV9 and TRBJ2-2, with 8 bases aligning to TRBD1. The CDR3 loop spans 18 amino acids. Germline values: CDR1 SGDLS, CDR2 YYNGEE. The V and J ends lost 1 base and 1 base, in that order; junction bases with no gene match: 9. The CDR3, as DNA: TGTGCCAGCAGCGTACAGGGACAGGCTCCGTTGAACACCGGGGAGCTGTTTTTT. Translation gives CASSVQGQAPLNTGELFF.

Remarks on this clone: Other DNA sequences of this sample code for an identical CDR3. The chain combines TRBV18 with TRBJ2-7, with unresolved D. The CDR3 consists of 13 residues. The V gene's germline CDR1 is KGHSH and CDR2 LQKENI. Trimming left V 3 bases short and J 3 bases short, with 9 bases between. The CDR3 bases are TGTGCCAGCTCACCGGGTTCGAGCTACGAGCAGTACTTC. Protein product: CASSPGSSYEQYF.

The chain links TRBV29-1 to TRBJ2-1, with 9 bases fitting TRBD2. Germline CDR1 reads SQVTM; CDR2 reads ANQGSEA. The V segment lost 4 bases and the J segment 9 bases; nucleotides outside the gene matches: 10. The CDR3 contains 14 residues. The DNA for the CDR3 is TGCAGCGTTGTAGGGGTAGCGGGAGCCCGTGAGCAGTTCTTC. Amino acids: CSVVGVAGAREQFF.

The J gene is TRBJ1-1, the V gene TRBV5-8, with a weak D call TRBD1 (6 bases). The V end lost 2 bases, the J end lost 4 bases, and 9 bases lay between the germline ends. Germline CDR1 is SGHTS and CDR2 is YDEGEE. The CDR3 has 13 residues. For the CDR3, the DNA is TGTGCCAGCAGCTTCGGGGGCCCCACTGAAGCTTTCTTT. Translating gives CASSFGGPTEAFF. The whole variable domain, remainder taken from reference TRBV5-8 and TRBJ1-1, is EAGVTQSPTHLIKTRGQQATLRCSPISGHTSVYWYQQALGLGLQFLLWYDEGEERNRGNFPPRFSGRQFPNYSSELNVNALELEDSALYLCASSFGGPTEAFFGQGTRLTVV.